A selection of T cell receptor beta chains follows, all from one sample in a study of blood T cell repertoires in COVID-19. Profiling relied on immunoSEQ multiplex PCR, and the TCRdb table lists in-frame clones only, not all of them. The table has about 190,000 clones, roughly three quarters seen once. The sequencing sample was made of peripheral blood. Receptor source: a woman older than 75 with COVID-19, enrolled during active disease. CDR3s include the opening cysteine and the closing phenylalanine or tryptophan. The D gene is left open where the match is weak. Expanded clones get a size class; other rows say once, few or many, or leave the size out.

clone_size d_call j_call v_call cdr3_nt cdr3_aa
- - TRBJ2-3 TRBV3-1/TRBV3-2 TGTGCCAGCAGCCCCCAGGGGCAGGGGCCTTCTAGCACAGATACGCAGTATTTT CASSPQGQGPSSTDTQYF
- TRBD2 TRBJ2-1 TRBV9 TGTGCCAGCAGCCCCCGGACTAGCGGGTCCTACTACAATGAGCAGTTCTTC CASSPRTSGSYYNEQFF
- TRBD1 TRBJ1-4 TRBV9 TGTGCCAGCAGCCCCACAGGGGCGGAAAAACTGTTTTTT CASSPTGAEKLFF
- - TRBJ1-2 TRBV11-2 TGTGCCAGCAGCGTTAGGGGGGGGCATGGCTACACCTTC CASSVRGGHGYTF
- TRBD1 TRBJ2-5 TRBV18 TGTGCCAGCTCACCAGGGACAGGGACCGAGACCCAGTACTTC CASSPGTGTETQYF
- TRBD1 TRBJ1-5 TRBV19 TGTGCCAGTAGTGTCTACAGGGGGCCAAATCAGCCCCAGCATTTT CASSVYRGPNQPQHF
- - TRBJ2-7 TRBV20-1 TGCAGTGCTAGTAGTGGCGGCCGCTCCTACGAGCAGTACTTC CSASSGGRSYEQYF
- - TRBJ2-7 TRBV1 TGCACCAGCAGCCATTTCGCCGGGCAGCGGGGGGTCTCCTACGAGCAGTACTTC CTSSHFAGQRGVSYEQYF
- - TRBJ2-7 TRBV5-1 TGCGCCAGCAGCTCTAGCTCCTACGAGCAGTACTTC CASSSSSYEQYF
- TRBD1 TRBJ2-1 TRBV5-1 TGCGCCAGCAGCTCCACAGGGGGCTCCTACAATGAGCAGTTCTTC CASSSTGGSYNEQFF
- - TRBJ2-7 TRBV19 TGTGCCAGTAGTCAGGGGAAATCGCTCCCCGAGCAGTACTTC CASSQGKSLPEQYF
- TRBD1 TRBJ1-2 TRBV5-8 TGTGCCAGCAGCCGAGGGACAGGGGGCTATGGCTACACCTTC CASSRGTGGYGYTF
- - TRBJ2-7 TRBV20-1 TGCAGTGCTAGTTTCGGACTGCCCTCCTACGAGCAGTACTTC CSASFGLPSYEQYF
- - TRBJ1-1 TRBV27 TGTGCCAGCAGTCAAAACCGGGGGGGCAGTGAAGCTTTCTTT CASSQNRGGSEAFF
- - TRBJ2-2 TRBV3-1/TRBV3-2 TGTGCCAGCAGCCAATGTTTAGGTACAGAAGCGAACACCGGGGAGCTGTTTTTT CASSQCLGTEANTGELFF
- TRBD1 TRBJ2-7 TRBV11-3 TGTGCCAGCAGCTTCGGAGGTCCAGGGGGCAACGAGCAGTACTTC CASSFGGPGGNEQYF
few - TRBJ2-7 TRBV6-2/TRBV6-3 TGTGCCAGCAGTTCAGGCGTCAGACCCTACGAGCAGTACTTC CASSSGVRPYEQYF